This paragraph reports one T cell receptor beta chain. Its antigen is unknown. Trimming shortened V by 6 bases and J by 3 bases, and 7 bases separated the two germline ends. There are 12 residues in the CDR3. From germline, CDR1 is MNHEY and CDR2 SVGEGT. The data belong to a study of blood T cells in healthy people across ages. Whole-study findings and limits: Unsorted PBMCs blocked a conclusive comparison of naive and antigen-experienced cells. Donors of long life had a larger count of naive CD4+ cells and greater diversity than aged donors.

Alongside a J-beta primer mix, a sample-barcoded 5' primer served in a second PCR lasting about 6 to 12 cycles. Each CDR3 protein is one row after TCRdb ran MiXCR on the 5' RACE reads. Of more than 600,000 distinct CDR3 sequences listed, roughly 25% are singletons. These data are also associated with another study on T cells of mothers and their children. That investigation notes: Nine systemically healthy Caucasian donors: three mothers, six children. There was no detection of any persistent microchimeric T cell clones.

The chain joins TRBV6-2 or TRBV6-3 to TRBJ2-3; D ambiguous. The receptor's source is a boy younger than 18 in good health. What was sequenced was blood. The CDR3, as DNA: TGTGCCAGCAGCCGGTATACAGATACGCAGTATTTT. Translation: CASSRYTDTQYF.